This TCR beta chain was captured by sequencing in a study of identical twins. The study's findings and limits: In drawing conclusions, the study used cross-sectional statistical analysis and did not follow the same donors.

Every sampled donor was Caucasian and healthy. TCRdb re-analysed the 5' RACE reads in MiXCR, keeping a single row per CDR3 protein. The repertoire consists of hundreds of thousands of distinct CDR3 sequences, with more than 6.5% occurring once and the leading ten covering over 2%. About this clonotype itself: Antigen: not known.

V lost 3 bases, J lost 2 bases, and 6 bases lay in between. In germline, CDR1 is DFQATT, CDR2 SNEGSKA (reference sequence). This CDR3 has 12 amino acids. In addition, the sample was reused for a study of yellow fever vaccine responses in identical twins.

The sample comprised memory (CD45RO+) T cells sorted from blood. This receptor was obtained from a woman between 18 and 30 years old in good health. The chain joins TRBV20-1 to TRBJ2-3; D gene uncertain. The CDR3 here is CSARTVTDTQYF. In DNA, the CDR3 is TGCAGTGCTAGGACCGTCACAGATACGCAGTATTTT.